These 3 T cell receptor beta chains were all obtained from the same sample, sequenced in a study of cytomegalovirus exposure and HLA in healthy donors. The study ran its PCR with 60 Vbeta and 13 Jbeta primers. TCRdb keeps only in-frame clones here, not all; method: immunoSEQ multiplex PCR. The sample shows approximately 150,000 clones, approximately 79% of them seen only once. The specimen sequenced was PBMCs. The receptor set was obtained from a man over 45 in good health and CMV-seropositive.

The chain recombines TRBV28 with TRBJ2-3; 14 bases match TRBD2. V was clipped by 6 bases and J by 3 bases; unmatched bases: 11. This CDR3 has 18 amino acids. Looked up from germline, CDR1 is MDHEN and CDR2 is SYDVKM. This CDR3 reads CASRGGGLAGERTDTQYF. Here the CDR3 DNA reads TGTGCCAGCAGGGGTGGGGGACTAGCGGGAGAAAGGACAGATACGCAGTATTTT.

The V and J genes are TRBV23-1 and TRBJ2-7; D might be TRBD1 (6 bases). TRBV23-1 is an open reading frame whose function is uncertain. CDR3 length: 12 residues. The ends were cut back, 6 bases at V and 3 bases at J, with 9 bases in the middle. CDR3 coding DNA: TGCGCCAGCAGCAGGGACAACTACGAGCAGTACTTC. It yields the protein CASSRDNYEQYF.

This clone has a handful of counts. This rearrangement joins TRBV30 to TRBJ1-2, with 10 bases matching TRBD1. Germline V gene lookup returns CDR1 GTSNPN and CDR2 SVGIG (reference sequence). Trimming removed 3 bases from V and 0 bases from J; junction bases left unmatched: 4. The CDR3 consists of 15 residues. CDR3 in amino acids: CAWRRDRGPNYGYTF. In DNA form, the CDR3 reads TGTGCCTGGAGGCGGGACAGGGGTCCTAACTATGGCTACACCTTC. The full variable domain, its missing parts supplied by reference TRBV30 and TRBJ1-2, is SQTIHQWPATLVQPVGSPLSLECTVEGTSNPNLYWYRQAAGRGLQLLFYSVGIGQISSEVPQNLSASRPQDRQFILSSKKLLLSDSGFYLCAWRRDRGPNYGYTFGSGTRLTVV.